This TCR beta chain derives from a study of Graves' ophthalmopathy and Graves' hyperthyroidism (dated by TCRdb to between 2017 and 2018). As for the study more broadly: A patient counted as having stable hyperthyroidism if there was no progression to ophthalmopathy within 18 months of follow-up. For independent validation, a separate cohort was made up of around 18 hyperthyroidism patients plus 17 patients who later progressed from hyperthyroidism to ophthalmopathy. In over 5 hyperthyroidism patients, the T-cell repertoire of thyroid tissue was compared with the T-cell repertoire of blood. TCR beta repertoire signatures were used to distinguish Graves' ophthalmopathy from Graves' hyperthyroidism and to predict progression to ophthalmopathy. In total, 135 blood samples were TCR-sequenced: around 42 ophthalmopathy, under 80 hyperthyroidism and approximately 17 hyperthyroidism-to-ophthalmopathy patients. A discovery set of 90 to 100 patients (43 ophthalmopathy, just over 55 stable hyperthyroidism) was enrolled to explore V-J signatures distinguishing ophthalmopathy from hyperthyroidism. Following sampling, methimazole starting at 30 mg daily was administered to hyperthyroidism patients, and high-dose intravenous methylprednisolone was administered to ophthalmopathy patients. Study-wide conclusions, independent of this receptor: In validation, the model predicted ophthalmopathy progression with 55% to 71% sensitivity and around 72% specificity; 12 predicted patients were CT-confirmed with GO in a median of about 7.1 months. Most of the expanded thyroid clonotypes with a frequency above 0.001 were also detected in blood, and it was suggested that the thyroid immune response may be reflected by blood repertoires. In cross-validation, the 13-signature model distinguished ophthalmopathy from stable hyperthyroidism with nearly 90% sensitivity and about 81% specificity, and in the test set the corresponding values were about 80% and 75%. No statistical method was used to set the sample size in advance, and the investigators knew which group each participant was assigned to.

TCR beta CDR3 regions were amplified from RNA transcripts for repertoire sequencing. HTBI primers and the Qiagen OneStep RT-PCR kit were used in a first-round RT-PCR, which was followed by a second-round multiplex PCR, size selection and purification. Libraries were sequenced on an Illumina HiSeq2000 using paired-end 100 bp reads. The study's processing was this. SOAPnuke was used to process the reads, throwing out any read that had adapters, had uncalled bases, had a mean Phred below 15, or lacked an exact constant-primer or identifier match. COPE v1.2.5 was used to merge high-quality paired reads. Each unique nucleotide sequence was defined as a clonotype, and clonotypes were aligned to IMGT TRB V, D and J references with MiTCR v1.1. Analysis was restricted to V-J combinations with a frequency above 0.0001, which covered roughly 99% of repertoires. For each V-J combination, a TCR clonal expansion and chaos score was defined as the ratio of F50 clonal expansion to chaos observed in the TCRdist matrix. Features were reduced by Welch's t-statistics and random forest to around 13 V-J combinations, which fed a naive Bayes classifier. Thyroid-blood repertoire similarity was quantified with the Morisita-Horn index. The public reads were quality trimmed at Q25 with fastp and then assembled into clones with MiXCR by TCRdb, keeping productive beta chains. Records with the same CDR3 protein are collapsed into one entry carrying the most frequent genes and DNA. TCRdb, not the authors, supplied the V and J calls. The sample table holds about 590,000 distinct CDR3 sequences, of which about 40% were seen once. The ten largest clonotypes hold around 4.6% of the sample.

The hyperthyroidism patients were 18 to 65 years old and newly diagnosed, with a disease duration of less than 2 months. Patients with other autoimmune diseases, uncontrolled infections, pregnancy or lactation were excluded from the study. Clinical symptoms, serum thyroxine, TRAb, thyroid ultrasound and orbital computed tomography formed the basis of the diagnosis. Total RNA was extracted with Trizol reagent and quality-checked on an Agilent 2100 Bioanalyzer. On this clonotype: No antigen is known for it. A read error may be the cause here, since a much bigger clone is one base away.

The sequence came from an adult man with Graves' hyperthyroidism. Sequencing was performed on peripheral blood or thyroid tissue (not recorded which).

For the CDR3, the sequence is CSAPLEEDPETRYF. At the DNA level, the sequence is TGCAGTGCGCCGCTTGAGGAGGACCCGGAGACCCGGTACTTC. The V and J genes are TRBV20-1 and TRBJ2-5; TRBD2 is a possible D gene, resting on 5 matching bases. From the germline V gene (reference sequence), CDR1 is DFQATT and CDR2 is SNEGSKA. The CDR3 runs 14 residues from the cysteine to the phenylalanine. The only DNA kept is the CDR3, 42 bases in frame from the first base.